This T cell receptor beta chain appears in the sequencing data of a study of cytomegalovirus exposure and HLA in healthy donors. Study-level points and caveats: Previous analysis showed most TCR beta V segments were productive about 87% or about 30% of the time. Exclusion applied to some V segments, including TRBV6-2 and TRBV6-3, as they were indistinguishable. Later work found most CMV-associated TCR beta chains apparently HLA-restricted.

Donors were ostensibly healthy at sampling, although undocumented immune exposures were probable. The PCR contained 60 Vbeta and 13 Jbeta primers. Profiling relied on immunoSEQ multiplex PCR, and the TCRdb table lists in-frame clones only, not all of them. The sample holds some 97,000 clones; about 74% are singletons and the top ten take around 4.8%. There are 17 residues in the CDR3. V lost 3 bases to trimming and J lost 6 bases; unmatched junction nucleotides: 8. The germline V gene has CDR1 SGHTA and CDR2 FQGNSA. This clone appeared a few times. What it recognizes is unknown. The chain couples TRBV7-2 to TRBJ2-3, with TRBD2 matching 14 bases. The sequence was collected from a woman between 18 and 30 years old in good health and CMV-seropositive. What was sequenced was PBMCs. CDR3: CASSFPGTSGGGDTQYF. The CDR3 coding sequence is TGTGCCAGCAGCTTCCCCGGGACTAGCGGGGGAGGGGATACGCAGTATTTT.